The 15 T cell receptor beta chains below were found in one sample sequenced in a study of shared clonotypes between healthy human individuals. TCRdb keeps only in-frame clones here, not all; method: immunoSEQ multiplex PCR. The sample carries about 1.1 million clones, 70% to 85% recorded once. Sequencing was carried out using memory CD4+ T cells from PBMCs. Subset of the sample: CD45RA-negative fraction. These receptors originate from a man aged 18 to 29 in good health. Some clones in this sample may be carry-over from other donors' samples.

The CDR3 DNA reads as TGTGCCAGCAGTTCCGGACACAAGAACACTGAAGCTTTCTTT. Translation gives CASSSGHKNTEAFF. The chain recombines TRBV28 with TRBJ1-1, with a weak D call TRBD1 (5 bases). CDR1 MDHEN and CDR2 SYDVKM come from the germline V gene. The CDR3 contains 14 residues. V dropped 4 bases and J dropped 1 base, with 10 bases sitting between them.

The CDR3 loop is CASSELAGGEDTQYF. The CDR3 DNA sequence: TGTGCCAGCAGCGAACTAGCGGGAGGAGAGGATACGCAGTATTTT. The chain employs TRBV2 and TRBJ2-3, with TRBD2 matching 12 bases. CDR1 and CDR2 (germline): SNHLY, FYNNEI. This CDR3 region has 15 residues. V was pared by 6 bases and J by 6 bases, with 7 bases of the junction left unmatched.

CDR3 sequence reads: CASSVAGGLSYNEQFF. CDR3 nucleotides: TGTGCCAGCAGCGTAGCTGGCGGACTATCCTACAATGAGCAGTTCTTC. This rearrangement joins TRBV9 to TRBJ2-1; possible D gene TRBD2, 6 bases. CDR1 and CDR2 from the germline V gene are SGDLS and YYNGEE. This CDR3 contains 16 residues. The V and J ends lost 0 bases and 1 base respectively, with 11 bases between them. Combining the CDR3 with reference TRBV9 and TRBJ2-1 gives the whole variable domain DSGVTQTPKHLITATGQRVTLRCSPRSGDLSVYWYQQSLDQGLQFLIQYYNGEERAKGNILERFSAQQFPDLHSELNLSSLELGDSALYFCASSVAGGLSYNEQFFGPGTRLTVL.

The chain carries TRBV5-6 and TRBJ2-1; unclear D gene. In germline, CDR1 is SGHDT, CDR2 YYEEEE. The CDR3 has 11 residues. V was trimmed by 3 bases and J by 12 bases, leaving 10 bases between them. The CDR3 DNA reads TGTGCCAGCAGCTCAGGCGCTGGGCAGTTCTTC. Translation: CASSSGAGQFF.

The chain couples TRBV7-9 to TRBJ2-7; the match to TRBD1 covers 9 bases. Trimming took 6 bases from V and 1 from J; bases not matched to a gene: 7. The CDR3 runs 15 residues. Germline assignment: CDR1 SEHNR and CDR2 FQNEAQ (reference sequence). The CDR3 sequence is CASSRDRGRSYEQYF. The CDR3 DNA sequence: TGTGCCAGCAGTCGCGACAGGGGGAGGTCCTACGAGCAGTACTTC.

V and J are TRBV29-1 and TRBJ1-5, with a tentative D call TRBD1 (6 bases). CDR3 length: 14 residues. The germline CDR1 and CDR2 sequences are SQVTM and ANQGSEA. V lost 7 bases and J 5 bases, leaving 18 bases between the germline ends. CDR3 amino acids: CSALLAQGDQPQHF. In DNA, the CDR3 is TGCAGCGCCCTATTGGCACAGGGCGATCAGCCCCAGCATTTT.

The genes are TRBV5-1 and TRBJ1-5; D possibly corresponds to TRBD1 (6 bases). The CDR3 contains 15 residues. With 0 bases removed from V and 4 bases from J, the gap between germline ends came to 11 bases. CDR1 and CDR2 (germline): SGHRS, YFSETQ. The CDR3 reads CASSLVGAGNQPQHF. CDR3 in DNA: TGCGCCAGCAGCTTGGTGGGGGCGGGGAATCAGCCCCAGCATTTT.

This chain connects TRBV11-2 to TRBJ1-2; D is unclear. With 1 base removed from V and 4 bases from J, the gap between germline ends came to 10 bases. CDR3 length: 14 amino acids. Germline CDR1 reads SGHAT; CDR2 reads FQNNGV. CDR3 in DNA: TGTGCCAGCAGCTTAGTTGAGGGATTCTATGGCTACACCTTC. It yields the protein CASSLVEGFYGYTF.

This clone was found a few times. The chain combines TRBV21-1 with TRBJ1-1. TRBV21-1 is reported as a pseudogene. The CDR3 loop spans 13 amino acids. The CDR3 sequence is CASSNPPNTEAFF. The CDR3 bases are TGTGCCAGCAGCAACCCCCCGAACACTGAAGCTTTCTTT.

The V and J genes are TRBV12-5 and TRBJ2-3; tentative D call: TRBD2 (6 bases). The V end lost 2 bases, the J end lost 6 bases, and 9 bases lay between the germline ends. The CDR3 contains 13 residues. Germline values: CDR1 LGHNT, CDR2 FRNRAP. In nucleotides, the CDR3 is TGTGCTAGTGGTTTGTCTGGAGGGGATACGCAGTATTTT. Its translation: CASGLSGGDTQYF.

The V and J genes are TRBV18 and TRBJ1-3; D remains unclear. Germline lookup yields CDR1 KGHSH and CDR2 LQKENI. This CDR3 is built from 16 residues. V lost 6 bases and J 0 bases, leaving 15 bases between the germline ends. This CDR3 is CASSPSRINSGNTIYF. The CDR3 nucleotides read TGTGCCAGCTCCCCCAGCCGGATCAACTCTGGAAACACCATATATTTT. The whole variable domain, remainder taken from reference TRBV18 and TRBJ1-3, is NAGVMQNPRHLVRRRGQEARLRCSPMKGHSHVYWYRQLPEEGLKFMVYLQKENIIDESGMPKERFSAEFPKEGPSILRIQQVVRGDSAAYFCASSPSRINSGNTIYFGEGSWLTVV.

The count of this clone is one. This sequence joins TRBV5-1 and TRBJ2-1; TRBD2 matches 7 bases. In germline, CDR1 is SGHRS, CDR2 YFSETQ. CDR3 length equals 15 residues. V dropped 4 bases and J dropped 9; count of bases not matched to a gene: 13. The CDR3 DNA sequence: TGCGCCAGCAGCAAGACTAGCCATCAGTGGGGTGAGCAGTTCTTC. It translates to CASSKTSHQWGEQFF.

This sequence joins TRBV19 and TRBJ1-5; no firm D call. Trimming took off 1 base at V and 6 bases at J, with 4 bases between the two ends. This CDR3 contains 12 residues. CDR1 and CDR2 (germline): LNHDA, SQIVND (reference sequence). CDR3 amino acids: CASSIVRQPQHF. The DNA for the CDR3 is TGTGCCAGTAGTATAGTTCGTCAGCCCCAGCATTTT.

The rearrangement links TRBV4-2 to TRBJ1-5; no firm D call. This CDR3 is 15 amino acids long. Germline CDR1 and CDR2: LGHNA and YNFKEQ. The V end lost 0 bases, the J end lost 4 bases, and 10 bases lay between the germline ends. DNA for the CDR3: TGTGCCAGCAGCCAAGATGGGGTCCAAAATCAGCCCCAGCATTTT. This translates into CASSQDGVQNQPQHF.

The chain is built from TRBV10-3 and TRBJ2-2; no reliable D call. Germline values: CDR1 ENHRY, CDR2 SYGVKD. V lost 4 bases, J lost 6 bases, and 9 bases lay in between. This CDR3 spans 13 amino acids. In nucleotides, the CDR3 is TGTGCCATCAGTGCCACCTCGCCCGGGGAGCTGTTTTTT. Its translation is CAISATSPGELFF.